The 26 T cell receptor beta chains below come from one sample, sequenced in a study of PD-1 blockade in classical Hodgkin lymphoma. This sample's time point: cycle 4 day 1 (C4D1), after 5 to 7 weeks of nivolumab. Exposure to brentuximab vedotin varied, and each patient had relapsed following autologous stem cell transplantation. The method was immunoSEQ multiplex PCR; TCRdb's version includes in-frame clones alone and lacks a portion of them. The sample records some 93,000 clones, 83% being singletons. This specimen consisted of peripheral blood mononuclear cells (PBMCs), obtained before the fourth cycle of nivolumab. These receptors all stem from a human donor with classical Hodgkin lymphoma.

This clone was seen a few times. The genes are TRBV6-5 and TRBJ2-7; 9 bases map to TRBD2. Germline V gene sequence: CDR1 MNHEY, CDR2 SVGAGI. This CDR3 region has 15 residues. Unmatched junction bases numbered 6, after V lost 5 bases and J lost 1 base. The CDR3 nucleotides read TGTGCCAGCAGTACCTGGACTAGCGCTTCCTACGAGCAGTACTTC. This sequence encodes CASSTWTSASYEQYF.

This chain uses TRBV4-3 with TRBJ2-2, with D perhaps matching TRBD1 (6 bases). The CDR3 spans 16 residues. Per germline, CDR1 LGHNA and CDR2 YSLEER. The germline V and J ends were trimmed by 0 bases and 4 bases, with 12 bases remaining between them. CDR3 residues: CASSQEQGGFTGELFF. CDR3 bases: TGCGCCAGCAGCCAAGAACAGGGTGGTTTCACCGGGGAGCTGTTTTTT.

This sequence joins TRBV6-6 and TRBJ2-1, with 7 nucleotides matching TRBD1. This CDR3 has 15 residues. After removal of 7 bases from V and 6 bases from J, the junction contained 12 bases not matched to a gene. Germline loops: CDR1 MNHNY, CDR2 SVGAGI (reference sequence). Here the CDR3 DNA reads TGTGCCAGCACCCTGTTGCGTAGGGGGCTCAATGAGCAGTTCTTC. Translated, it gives CASTLLRRGLNEQFF.

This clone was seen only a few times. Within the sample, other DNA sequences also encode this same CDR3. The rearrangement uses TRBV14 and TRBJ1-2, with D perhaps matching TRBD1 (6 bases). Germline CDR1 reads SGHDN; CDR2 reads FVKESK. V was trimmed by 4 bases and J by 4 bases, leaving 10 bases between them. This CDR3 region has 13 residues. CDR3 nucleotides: TGTGCCAGCAGCCCCGGGACAAGCTATGGCTACACCTTC. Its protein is CASSPGTSYGYTF.

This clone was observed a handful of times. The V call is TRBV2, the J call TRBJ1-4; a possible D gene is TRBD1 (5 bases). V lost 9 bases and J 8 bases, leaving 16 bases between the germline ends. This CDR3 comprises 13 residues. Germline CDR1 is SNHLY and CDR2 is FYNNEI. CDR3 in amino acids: CARGDNWGEKLFF. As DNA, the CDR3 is TGTGCCAGAGGGGATAATTGGGGAGAAAAACTGTTTTTT.

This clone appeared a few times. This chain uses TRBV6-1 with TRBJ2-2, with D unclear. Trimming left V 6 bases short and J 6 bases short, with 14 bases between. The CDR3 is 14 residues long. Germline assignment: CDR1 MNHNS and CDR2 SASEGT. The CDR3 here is CASRIEDFPGELFF. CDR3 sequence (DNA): TGTGCCAGCAGGATCGAGGATTTCCCCGGGGAGCTGTTTTTT.

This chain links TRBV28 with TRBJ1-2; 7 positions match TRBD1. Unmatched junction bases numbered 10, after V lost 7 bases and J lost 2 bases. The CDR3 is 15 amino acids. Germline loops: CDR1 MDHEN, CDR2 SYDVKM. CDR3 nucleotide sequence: TGTGCCAGCAACGAGAACAGGGGCTACAACTATGGCTACACCTTC. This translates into CASNENRGYNYGYTF.

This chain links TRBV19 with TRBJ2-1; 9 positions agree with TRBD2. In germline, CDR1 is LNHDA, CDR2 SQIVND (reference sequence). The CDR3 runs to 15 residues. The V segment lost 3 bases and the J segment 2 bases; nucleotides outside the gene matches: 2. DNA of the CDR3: TGTGCCAGTAGTATTGGCGGGAGGGCCTACAATGAGCAGTTCTTC. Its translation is CASSIGGRAYNEQFF.

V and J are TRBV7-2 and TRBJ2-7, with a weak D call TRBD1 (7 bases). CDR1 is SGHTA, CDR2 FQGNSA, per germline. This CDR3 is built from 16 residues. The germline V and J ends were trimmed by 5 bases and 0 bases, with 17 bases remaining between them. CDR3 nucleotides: TGTGCCAGCAGCGCCCGGGGGCGGGACAGCTCCTACGAGCAGTACTTC. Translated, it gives CASSARGRDSSYEQYF.

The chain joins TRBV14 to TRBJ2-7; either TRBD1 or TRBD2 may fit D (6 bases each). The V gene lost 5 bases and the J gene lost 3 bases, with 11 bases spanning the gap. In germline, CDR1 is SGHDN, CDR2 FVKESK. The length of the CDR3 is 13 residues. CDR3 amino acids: CASSNGGGYEQYF. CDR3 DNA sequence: TGTGCCAGCAGCAACGGGGGCGGCTACGAGCAGTACTTC.

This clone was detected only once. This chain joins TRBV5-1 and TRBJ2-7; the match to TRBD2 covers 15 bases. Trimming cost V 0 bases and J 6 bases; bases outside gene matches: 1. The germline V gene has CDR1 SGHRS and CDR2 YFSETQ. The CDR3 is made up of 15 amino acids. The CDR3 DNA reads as TGCGCCAGCAGCTTGGAGGGACTAGCGGGAGGCGAGCAGTACTTC. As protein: CASSLEGLAGGEQYF. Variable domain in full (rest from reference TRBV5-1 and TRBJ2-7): KAGVTQTPRYLIKTRGQQVTLSCSPISGHRSVSWYQQTPGQGLQFLFEYFSETQRNKGNFPGRFSGRQFSNSRSEMNVSTLELGDSALYLCASSLEGLAGGEQYFGPGTRLTVT.

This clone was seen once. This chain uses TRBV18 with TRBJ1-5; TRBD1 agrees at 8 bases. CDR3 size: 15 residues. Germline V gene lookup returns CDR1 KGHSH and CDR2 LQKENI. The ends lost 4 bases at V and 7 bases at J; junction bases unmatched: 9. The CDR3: CASSLGQGAPQPQHF. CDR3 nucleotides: TGTGCCAGCTCACTAGGACAGGGAGCACCCCAGCCCCAGCATTTT.

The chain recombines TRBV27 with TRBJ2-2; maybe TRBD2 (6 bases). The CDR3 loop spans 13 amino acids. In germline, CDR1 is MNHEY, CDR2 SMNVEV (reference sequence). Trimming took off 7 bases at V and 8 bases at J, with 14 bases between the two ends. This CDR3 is CASNRERAGELFF. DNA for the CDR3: TGTGCCAGCAACCGGGAGAGGGCGGGGGAGCTGTTTTTT.

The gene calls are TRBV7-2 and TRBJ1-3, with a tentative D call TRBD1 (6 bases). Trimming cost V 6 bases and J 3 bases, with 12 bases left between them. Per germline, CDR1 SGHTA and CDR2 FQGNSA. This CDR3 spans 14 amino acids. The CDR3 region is CASRLNRVGNTIYF. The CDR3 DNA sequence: TGTGCCAGCAGGCTGAACAGGGTTGGAAACACCATATATTTT.

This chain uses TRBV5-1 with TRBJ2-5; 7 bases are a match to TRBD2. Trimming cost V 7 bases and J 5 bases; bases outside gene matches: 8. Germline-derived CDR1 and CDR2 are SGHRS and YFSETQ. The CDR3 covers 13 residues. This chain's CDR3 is CASRRSGIETQYF. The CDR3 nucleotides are TGCGCCAGCCGGCGGAGCGGGATTGAGACCCAGTACTTC.

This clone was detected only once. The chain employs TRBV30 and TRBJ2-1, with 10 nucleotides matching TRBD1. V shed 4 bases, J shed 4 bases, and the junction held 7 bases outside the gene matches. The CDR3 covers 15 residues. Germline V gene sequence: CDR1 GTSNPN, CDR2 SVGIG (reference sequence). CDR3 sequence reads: CAWTRGDRGYNEQFF. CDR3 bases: TGTGCCTGGACCCGGGGGGACAGGGGTTACAATGAGCAGTTCTTC.

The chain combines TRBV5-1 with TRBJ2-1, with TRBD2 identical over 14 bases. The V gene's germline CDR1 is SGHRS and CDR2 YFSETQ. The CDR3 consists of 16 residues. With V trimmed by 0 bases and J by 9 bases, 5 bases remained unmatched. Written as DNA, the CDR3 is TGCGCCAGCAGCTTGGCAGAGGGACTAGCGGGAGCTGAGCAGTTCTTC. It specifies CASSLAEGLAGAEQFF. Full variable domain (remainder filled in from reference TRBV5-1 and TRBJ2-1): KAGVTQTPRYLIKTRGQQVTLSCSPISGHRSVSWYQQTPGQGLQFLFEYFSETQRNKGNFPGRFSGRQFSNSRSEMNVSTLELGDSALYLCASSLAEGLAGAEQFFGPGTRLTVL.

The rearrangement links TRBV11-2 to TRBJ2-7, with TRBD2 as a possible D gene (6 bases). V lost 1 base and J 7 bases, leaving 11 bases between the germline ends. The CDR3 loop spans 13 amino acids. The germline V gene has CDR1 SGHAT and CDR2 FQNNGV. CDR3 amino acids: CASSLGLVGEQYF. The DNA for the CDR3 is TGTGCCAGCAGCTTAGGACTAGTAGGGGAGCAGTACTTC.

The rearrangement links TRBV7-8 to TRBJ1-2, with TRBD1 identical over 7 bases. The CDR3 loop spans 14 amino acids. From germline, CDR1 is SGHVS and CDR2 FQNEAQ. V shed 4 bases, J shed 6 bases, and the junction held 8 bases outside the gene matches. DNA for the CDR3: TGTGCCAGCAGCTATAACAGGGGATCGGATGGCTACACCTTC. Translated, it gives CASSYNRGSDGYTF.

The CDR3 DNA follows: TGCGCCAGCAGCTTGGACAGACCGACAGATACGCAGTATTTT. This translates into CASSLDRPTDTQYF. The rearrangement joins TRBV5-1 to TRBJ2-3; D is uncertain. The V and J ends lost 0 bases and 3 bases respectively, with 8 bases between them. The CDR3 is made up of 14 amino acids. Germline V lookup: CDR1 SGHRS, CDR2 YFSETQ. The complete variable domain, with remaining parts taken from reference TRBV5-1 and TRBJ2-3, reads KAGVTQTPRYLIKTRGQQVTLSCSPISGHRSVSWYQQTPGQGLQFLFEYFSETQRNKGNFPGRFSGRQFSNSRSEMNVSTLELGDSALYLCASSLDRPTDTQYFGPGTRLTVL.

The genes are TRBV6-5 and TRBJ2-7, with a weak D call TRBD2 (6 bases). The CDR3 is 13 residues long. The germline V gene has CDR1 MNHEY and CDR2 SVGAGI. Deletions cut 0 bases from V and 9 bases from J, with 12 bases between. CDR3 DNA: TGTGCCAGCAGTTACTCAGGAGGGTCCCCGCAGTACTTC. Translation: CASSYSGGSPQYF.

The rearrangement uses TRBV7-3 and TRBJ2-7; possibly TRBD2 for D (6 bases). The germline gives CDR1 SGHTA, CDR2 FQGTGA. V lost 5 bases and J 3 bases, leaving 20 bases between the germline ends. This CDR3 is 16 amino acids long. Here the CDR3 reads CASSETPGLRLYEQYF. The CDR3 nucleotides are TGTGCCAGCAGCGAGACTCCGGGACTCCGCCTCTACGAGCAGTACTTC. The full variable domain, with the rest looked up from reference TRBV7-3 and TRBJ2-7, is GAGVSQTPSNKVTEKGKYVELRCDPISGHTALYWYRQSLGQGPEFLIYFQGTGAADDSGLPNDRFFAVRPEGSVSTLKIQRTERGDSAVYLCASSETPGLRLYEQYFGPGTRLTVT.

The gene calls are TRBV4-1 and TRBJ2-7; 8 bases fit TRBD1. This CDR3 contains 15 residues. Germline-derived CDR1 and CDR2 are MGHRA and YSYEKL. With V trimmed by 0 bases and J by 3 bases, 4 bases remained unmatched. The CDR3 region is CASSQDQGASYEQYF. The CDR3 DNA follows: TGCGCCAGCAGCCAAGATCAGGGGGCTAGCTACGAGCAGTACTTC.

CDR3 residues: CASSLVVGEQYF. The CDR3 DNA reads as TGTGCCAGCAGCTTAGTAGTGGGCGAGCAGTACTTC. The rearrangement links TRBV11-2 to TRBJ2-7; unclear D gene. Trimming left V 1 base short and J 6 bases short, with 7 bases between. In germline, CDR1 is SGHAT, CDR2 FQNNGV. This CDR3 contains 12 residues.

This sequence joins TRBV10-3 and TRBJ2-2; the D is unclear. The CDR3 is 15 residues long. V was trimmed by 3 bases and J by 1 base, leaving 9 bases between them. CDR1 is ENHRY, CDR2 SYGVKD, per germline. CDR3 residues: CAISDGRKNTGELFF. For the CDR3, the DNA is TGTGCCATCAGTGATGGACGGAAGAACACCGGGGAGCTGTTTTTT.

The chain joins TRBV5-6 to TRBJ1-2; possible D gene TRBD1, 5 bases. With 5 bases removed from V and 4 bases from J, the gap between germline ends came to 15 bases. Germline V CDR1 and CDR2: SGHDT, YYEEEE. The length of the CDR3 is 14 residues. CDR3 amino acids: CASRPPGSGYGYTF. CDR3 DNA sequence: TGTGCCAGCAGACCTCCAGGGAGCGGCTATGGCTACACCTTC.